The 3 T cell receptor beta chains below come from one sample, sequenced in a study of human T cells and chemical hapten exposure. Described time point: pre-sensitization, week 0. Treatment denoted: therapeutic diphenylcyclopropenone sensitization with weekly scalp DPC. TCRdb itself ran the RACE reads through MiXCR, one entry per CDR3 protein. The table shows approximately 60,000 distinct CDR3 sequences, with 10% to 12% occurring only once. The input for sequencing was whole blood, taken in connection with sensitization to the hapten diphenylcyclopropenone (DPC). The receptors come from a middle-aged woman with alopecia areata. Some clones in this sample may be carry-over from other donors' samples.

This clonotype was observed a few times. The chain has TRBV12-3 or TRBV12-4 and TRBJ2-7; 7 bases map to TRBD1. The CDR3 spans 14 residues. The ends lost 4 bases at V and 6 bases at J; junction bases unmatched: 9. The CDR3 is CASSSDRDQSEQYF. CDR3 nucleotide sequence: TGTGCCAGCAGTTCAGACAGGGACCAGAGCGAGCAGTACTTC.

The sample holds a few counts of this clonotype. V gene TRBV4-2 combines with J gene TRBJ1-3; D is uncertain. V lost 0 bases to trimming and J lost 2 bases, with 5 bases between them. Germline-derived CDR1 and CDR2 are LGHNA and YNFKEQ. The CDR3 has 14 amino acids. The CDR3 loop is CASSQDMAGNTIYF. The CDR3 nucleotides are TGTGCCAGCAGCCAAGATATGGCTGGAAACACCATATATTTT.

Ten or more counts support this clonotype. The chain uses TRBV7-2 and TRBJ2-2; D uncertain. V lost 6 bases, J lost 1 base, and 6 bases lay in between. The germline gives CDR1 SGHTA, CDR2 FQGNSA. This CDR3 region has 13 residues. CDR3: CASRFLNTGELFF. The CDR3 nucleotides are TGTGCCAGCAGGTTCCTGAACACCGGGGAGCTGTTTTTT.